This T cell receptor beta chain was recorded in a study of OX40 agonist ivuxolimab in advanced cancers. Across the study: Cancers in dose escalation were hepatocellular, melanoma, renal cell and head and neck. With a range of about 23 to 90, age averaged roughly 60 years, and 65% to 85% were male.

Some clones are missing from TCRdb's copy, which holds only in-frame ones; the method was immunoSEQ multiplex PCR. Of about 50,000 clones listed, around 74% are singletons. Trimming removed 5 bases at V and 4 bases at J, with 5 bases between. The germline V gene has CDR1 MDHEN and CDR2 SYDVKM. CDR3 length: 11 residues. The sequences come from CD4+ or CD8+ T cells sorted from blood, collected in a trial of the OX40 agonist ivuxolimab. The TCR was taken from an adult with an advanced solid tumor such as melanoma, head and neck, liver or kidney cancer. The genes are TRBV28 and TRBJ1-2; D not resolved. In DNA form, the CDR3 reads TGTGCCAGCAGTGTTCCCTATGGCTACACCTTC. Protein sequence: CASSVPYGYTF.